This T cell receptor beta chain was documented in a study of blood T cell repertoires in COVID-19. Whole-study context: Nucleic acid was either cDNA or gDNA, and it came from T cells, B-cell-depleted T cells, or PBMCs.

V gave up 7 bases and J gave up 5 bases, with 12 bases separating them. Germline V gives CDR1 MNHNY, CDR2 SVGAGI (reference sequence). The CDR3 loop spans 13 amino acids. The table came from immunoSEQ multiplex PCR; TCRdb's copy has only in-frame clones and leaves some out. This sample has approximately 130,000 clones; 83% occur once, and the top ten carry about a sixth. Individuals drawn from 24 US areas were roughly 18 to 95 years old. Self-reported history from a screening survey and questionnaire set each donor's cohort. Specimen: PBMCs or T cells enriched from blood (not recorded which). The receptor comes from a man aged 25 to 45 who had recovered from COVID-19. The chain combines TRBV6-6 with TRBJ1-5; D is undetermined. Written as DNA, the CDR3 is TGTGCCAGCAATCCTAACAGTGATCAGCCCCAGCATTTT. It translates to CASNPNSDQPQHF.